One and the same sample provided the 21 T cell receptor beta chains below, sequenced in a study of CXCR3-negative and CXCR3-positive naive CD8 T cells. The authors made the TRB cDNA libraries by 5' RACE using UMI labels. TCRdb reprocessed the 5' RACE reads and reports one entry per CDR3 protein, with no DNA. The sample table includes 84,000 or so distinct CDR3 sequences. The material sequenced was naive CXCR3- CD8+ T cells from blood. Subset specified: CD45RO-CCR7+CD27+CD95- naive CD8+ T cells lacking CXCR3 (TNR3-). Receptors originate from a human donor in good health. Some clones in this sample may be carry-over from other donors' samples.

The V gene is TRBV7-6, the J gene TRBJ2-1; TCRdb selects TRBD1, and the lack of DNA leaves this call unchecked. The CDR3 is made up of 15 amino acids. Germline CDR1 is SGHVS and CDR2 is FNYEAQ. CDR3 amino acids: CASSPDRGHSSGQFF.

The genes are TRBV4-3 and TRBJ2-1. Germline values: CDR1 LGHNA, CDR2 YSLEER. The CDR3 runs 15 residues. The CDR3 protein is CASSQKDRSYNEQFF.

The rearrangement links TRBV6-5 to TRBJ2-5; with no DNA, the TCRdb D assignment of TRBD2 cannot be verified. Germline V gene lookup returns CDR1 MNHEY and CDR2 SVGAGI. The CDR3 covers 14 residues. The CDR3 protein is CASSGTSGRQTQYF.

This clonotype counts as medium-sized by frequency. The CDR3: CAWSVRGLDHEKLFF. The rearrangement links TRBV30 to TRBJ1-4. Germline V gene data show CDR1 as GTSNPN and CDR2 as SVGIG (reference sequence). CDR3 length equals 15 residues.

This chain uses TRBV7-6 with TRBJ2-1; the TCRdb D gene call, TRBD1, has no DNA to confirm it. Germline loops: CDR1 SGHVS, CDR2 FNYEAQ. The CDR3 is 14 residues long. CDR3 loop: CASSRPGQINEQFF.

The V and J genes are TRBV7-9 and TRBJ2-5; TCRdb reports TRBD2, a call that lacks DNA to check it against. Germline CDR1 and CDR2: SEHNR and FQNEAQ (reference sequence). This CDR3 is built from 11 residues. The CDR3 loop reads CASSLQGGEYF.

The chain combines TRBV4-1 with TRBJ1-2. Germline V gives CDR1 MGHRA, CDR2 YSYEKL. The length of the CDR3 is 14 residues. The CDR3 is CASSQDEGPYGYTF.

The chain is built from TRBV29-1 and TRBJ2-1; with no DNA, the TCRdb D assignment of TRBD2 cannot be verified. Germline loops: CDR1 SQVTM, CDR2 ANQGSEA. The length of the CDR3 is 13 residues. CDR3: CSFPLAGGNEQFF.

V and J are TRBV5-1 and TRBJ2-3; with no DNA, the TCRdb D assignment of TRBD1 cannot be verified. CDR3 length equals 17 residues. Germline CDR1 and CDR2: SGHRS and YFSETQ. The CDR3 sequence is CASSLVTPDRGRDTQYF.

V gene TRBV9 combines with J gene TRBJ2-1; TCRdb's D gene call, TRBD2, goes unchecked for lack of DNA. Looked up from germline, CDR1 is SGDLS and CDR2 is YYNGEE. The CDR3 spans 15 residues. CDR3 residues: CASSRGLAGVNEQFF.

The chain recombines TRBV9 with TRBJ1-5. The germline V gene has CDR1 SGDLS and CDR2 YYNGEE. The CDR3 covers 15 residues. CDR3 protein: CASSVGASWGQPQHF.

This chain links TRBV5-1 with TRBJ2-7. There are 15 residues in the CDR3. Per germline, CDR1 SGHRS and CDR2 YFSETQ. The CDR3 protein is CASSAILDSPYEQYF.

The V and J genes are TRBV21-1 and TRBJ2-3; the TRBD2 assignment by TCRdb is unverifiable without DNA. TRBV21-1 is deemed a pseudogene. The CDR3 sequence is 18 residues long. The CDR3 sequence is CASSKEMDYSTGTDTQYF.

J is TRBJ2-7 and V is TRBV20-1; as DNA is missing, the TRBD2 call by TCRdb cannot be tested. Germline CDR1 is DFQATT and CDR2 is SNEGSKA (reference sequence). The CDR3 runs to 17 residues. The CDR3 reads CSARDAAGERENYEQYF.

The rearrangement uses TRBV4-2 and TRBJ2-7; TCRdb's D gene call, TRBD2, goes unchecked for lack of DNA. The CDR3 contains 17 residues. Germline-derived CDR1 and CDR2 are LGHNA and YNFKEQ. The CDR3 spells CASSQDLPSGGYYEQYF.

The chain has TRBV12-3 or TRBV12-4 and TRBJ2-1. This CDR3 contains 14 residues. The CDR3 is CASSTAGSHNEQFF.

The chain is built from TRBV7-3 and TRBJ2-1; absent DNA, TCRdb's TRBD1 call cannot be checked. The CDR3 consists of 15 residues. Germline values: CDR1 SGHTA, CDR2 FQGTGA. This chain's CDR3 is CASSFAWGAHNEQFF.

V and J are TRBV25-1 and TRBJ2-5; TCRdb designates TRBD1, a call that cannot be tested without DNA. CDR3 length: 14 residues. CDR1 and CDR2 (germline): MGHDK, SYGVNS. CDR3 amino acids: CASSSGAGEETQYF.

The gene calls are TRBV23-1 and TRBJ2-1; checking the TCRdb D call of TRBD1 is not possible without DNA. TRBV23-1 is annotated as an ORF whose role is uncertain. The CDR3 is made up of 17 amino acids. CDR3 in amino acids: CASSQSEGQSSYNEQFF.

This rearrangement joins TRBV7-2 to TRBJ2-1; with no DNA, the TCRdb D assignment of TRBD1 cannot be verified. The CDR3 contains 15 residues. Germline V gene sequence: CDR1 SGHTA, CDR2 FQGNSA. CDR3 sequence: CASSPTGFLRNEQFF.

The CDR3 loop reads CASSQSEGERYF. V gene TRBV23-1 combines with J gene TRBJ2-7; the D call of TRBD1 rests on TCRdb alone, since no DNA is present to check it. TRBV23-1 has ORF status, its function being uncertain. This CDR3 is 12 amino acids long.